This is a list of T cell receptor beta chains from one sample in a study of PD-1 blockade in classical Hodgkin lymphoma. Only in-frame clones appear in the TCRdb table, and some are missing; sequencing was by immunoSEQ multiplex PCR. This table has fewer than 65,000 clones, more than 75% appearing once. The source was peripheral blood mononuclear cells (PBMCs), collected at baseline. The receptor set was obtained from a human donor with classical Hodgkin lymphoma. The CDR3 runs from the conserved cysteine through the conserved F or W. D genes are given only for firm matches. Part of the rows lack a size; the others show once, few, many or a class for expanded clones.

NA	NA	TRBJ1-1	TRBV6-6	CASSSGQMNTEAFF	TGTGCCAGCAGCTCCGGACAGATGAACACTGAAGCTTTCTTT
NA	NA	TRBJ2-7	TRBV27	CASRQIQKSYEQYF	TGTGCCAGCAGACAGATTCAAAAGTCCTACGAGCAGTACTTC
NA	TRBD1	TRBJ2-7	TRBV5-4	CASSLGPGQGGYEQYF	TGTGCCAGCAGCTTGGGACCGGGACAGGGTGGCTACGAGCAGTACTTC
NA	NA	TRBJ2-7	TRBV4-2	CASSQDTATEMKYEQYF	TGTGCCAGCAGCCAAGATACGGCGACAGAGATGAAATACGAGCAGTACTTC
NA	NA	TRBJ2-2	TRBV7-8	CASSADGANTGELFF	TGTGCCAGCAGCGCGGACGGCGCGAACACCGGGGAGCTGTTTTTT
NA	NA	TRBJ2-7	TRBV5-4	CASSSPPGLEQYF	TGTGCCAGCAGCTCGCCCCCGGGACTCGAGCAGTACTTC
once	NA	TRBJ2-1	TRBV28	CASNVRISYNEQFF	TGTGCCAGCAATGTACGGATCTCCTACAATGAGCAGTTCTTC
NA	TRBD1	TRBJ2-7	TRBV27	CASSPHRGPSYEQYF	TGTGCCAGCAGTCCGCACAGGGGGCCCTCCTACGAGCAGTACTTC
NA	TRBD2	TRBJ2-1	TRBV6-5	CASSSGLVGYNEQFF	TGTGCCAGCAGTTCAGGACTAGTTGGCTACAATGAGCAGTTCTTC
NA	TRBD2	TRBJ2-5	TRBV7-9	CASSPGWGSSGGTEETQYF	TGTGCCAGCAGCCCAGGCTGGGGGTCTAGCGGGGGGACTGAAGAGACCCAGTACTTC
NA	TRBD2	TRBJ2-5	TRBV7-9	CASSPRTSGSSETQYF	TGTGCCAGCAGCCCCAGGACTAGCGGGAGTAGTGAGACCCAGTACTTC
NA	NA	TRBJ2-3	TRBV7-9	CASSLSPQVRDTQYF	TGTGCCAGCAGCTTAAGCCCACAGGTGCGGGATACGCAGTATTTT
NA	TRBD2	TRBJ2-1	TRBV18	CASSSPGLGDNEQFF	TGTGCCAGCTCATCGCCGGGACTAGGGGACAATGAGCAGTTCTTC
NA	TRBD2	TRBJ2-3	TRBV18	CASSREGGRDTQYF	TGTGCCAGCTCCCGGGAGGGGGGCCGGGATACGCAGTATTTT
once	TRBD1	TRBJ2-7	TRBV11-1	CASSLSGGTGGYEQYF	TGTGCCAGCAGCTTAAGCGGCGGGACAGGGGGCTACGAGCAGTACTTC
NA	TRBD1	TRBJ1-1	TRBV11-1	CASSRDRNTEAFF	TGTGCCAGCAGCCGGGACAGAAACACTGAAGCTTTCTTT
NA	NA	TRBJ2-5	TRBV14	CASSQEDLLRGPQETQYF	TGTGCCAGCAGCCAAGAGGACTTGTTACGGGGGCCCCAAGAGACCCAGTACTTC
NA	NA	TRBJ2-6	TRBV5-8	CASSSRTTGANVLTF	TGTGCCAGCAGCTCTCGGACTACCGGGGCCAACGTCCTGACTTTC
NA	NA	TRBJ2-6	TRBV19	CASSTGSGANVLTF	TGTGCCAGTAGTACTGGCTCTGGGGCCAACGTCCTGACTTTC
NA	NA	TRBJ1-1	TRBV6-1	CASSEFLEGVEAFF	TGTGCCAGCAGTGAATTCCTGGAGGGGGTTGAAGCTTTCTTT
NA	NA	TRBJ1-5	TRBV4-1	CASSQAGMVYQPQHF	TGCGCCAGCAGCCAAGCAGGGATGGTGTATCAGCCCCAGCATTTT
NA	TRBD2	TRBJ2-7	TRBV19	CASSMSGTGEQYF	TGTGCCAGTAGTATGAGCGGGACCGGCGAGCAGTACTTC
NA	NA	TRBJ1-4	TRBV5-1	CASSWQTATNEKLFF	TGCGCCAGCAGCTGGCAGACTGCAACTAATGAAAAACTGTTTTTT
NA	NA	TRBJ2-7	TRBV5-4	CASSLGGIATYKQYF	TGTGCCAGCAGCTTGGGCGGCATTGCGACCTACAAGCAGTACTTC
NA	NA	TRBJ1-2	TRBV7-6	CASSLASMSGYTF	TGTGCCAGCAGCTTAGCAAGTATGAGCGGCTACACCTTC
NA	TRBD2	TRBJ2-7	TRBV5-4	CASSLRLAGGPHEQYF	TGTGCCAGCAGCTTGAGATTAGCGGGGGGGCCGCACGAGCAGTACTTC
NA	TRBD1	TRBJ1-5	TRBV4-1	CASSQDNGQANQPQHF	TGCGCCAGCAGCCAAGATAACGGACAGGCAAATCAGCCCCAGCATTTT
once	TRBD1	TRBJ2-3	TRBV7-7	CASSAGQGTDTQYF	TGTGCTAGCAGCGCGGGACAGGGCACAGATACGCAGTATTTT
NA	NA	TRBJ2-3	TRBV27	CASRARGSDTQYF	TGTGCCAGCCGGGCCAGGGGATCAGATACGCAGTATTTT
NA	NA	TRBJ2-2	TRBV15	CATSRDWTPPGELFF	TGTGCCACCAGCAGAGATTGGACCCCCCCCGGGGAGCTGTTTTTT
few	NA	TRBJ1-5	TRBV19	CASSIDHPTEPQHF	TGTGCCAGTAGTATAGATCACCCCACTGAGCCCCAGCATTTT
NA	NA	TRBJ2-7	TRBV6-5	CASSPGGFTYEQYF	TGTGCCAGCAGCCCAGGAGGTTTTACCTACGAGCAGTACTTC
NA	NA	TRBJ2-3	TRBV5-1	CASSLAVGMSGTDTQYF	TGCGCCAGCAGCTTGGCCGTCGGGATGAGCGGTACAGATACGCAGTATTTT
once	TRBD2	TRBJ2-5	TRBV7-2	CASSLAKRELETQYF	TGTGCCAGCAGCTTAGCCAAGCGGGAGTTGGAGACCCAGTACTTC
NA	TRBD1	TRBJ2-6	TRBV4-2	CASTGSGGVSGANVLTF	TGTGCCAGCACCGGGTCAGGGGGTGTCTCTGGGGCCAACGTCCTGACTTTC
NA	TRBD2	TRBJ2-5	TRBV4-2	CASSQDWQRGAWETQYF	TGTGCCAGCAGCCAAGACTGGCAGCGGGGGGCCTGGGAGACCCAGTACTTC
NA	NA	TRBJ2-2	TRBV6-1	CASGTGFNTGELFF	TGTGCCAGCGGAACAGGGTTTAACACCGGGGAGCTGTTTTTT
NA	TRBD2	TRBJ2-1	TRBV7-2	CASRPGASGRGYEQFF	TGTGCCAGCAGGCCAGGGGCTAGCGGGAGGGGGTATGAGCAGTTCTTC
NA	TRBD2	TRBJ2-1	TRBV2	CASSLLAGGTGEQFF	TGTGCCAGCAGTCTACTAGCGGGAGGGACAGGGGAGCAGTTCTTC
NA	NA	TRBJ2-1	TRBV11-2	CASRNTGIVEQFF	TGTGCCAGCAGAAATACAGGGATCGTTGAGCAGTTCTTC
NA	NA	TRBJ1-2	TRBV10-3	CAISGPGTPSYTF	TGTGCCATCAGTGGCCCCGGTACCCCCAGCTACACCTTC
NA	TRBD1	TRBJ1-1	TRBV6-5	CASSLLGQGDTEAFF	TGTGCCAGCAGTCTCCTCGGACAGGGGGACACTGAAGCTTTCTTT
NA	TRBD1	TRBJ2-1	TRBV5-6	CASSFGDRGYNEQFF	TGTGCCAGCAGCTTCGGGGACAGGGGATACAATGAGCAGTTCTTC
few	TRBD1	TRBJ1-6	TRBV18	CASSPTGDNSPLHF	TGTGCCAGCTCTCCAACAGGGGACAATTCACCCCTCCACTTT
NA	NA	TRBJ2-3	TRBV2	CASTGLSTDTQYF	TGTGCCAGCACAGGGTTAAGCACAGATACGCAGTATTTT
NA	TRBD2	TRBJ2-2	TRBV7-2	CASSLGPTSGGASGELFF	TGTGCCAGCAGCTTAGGTCCGACTAGCGGGGGGGCCAGCGGGGAGCTGTTTTTT
NA	NA	TRBJ1-4	TRBV18	CASSKIPGTNEKLFF	TGTGCCAGCTCAAAGATTCCGGGCACTAATGAAAAACTGTTTTTT
NA	TRBD2	TRBJ2-7	TRBV28	CASSSHGGLPYEQYF	TGTGCCAGCAGTTCTCACGGGGGACTACCCTACGAGCAGTACTTC
NA	NA	TRBJ1-5	TRBV4-1	CASSQATDQPQHF	TGCGCCAGCAGCCAAGCAACTGATCAGCCCCAGCATTTT
NA	NA	TRBJ1-4	TRBV18	CASSRQALNEKLFF	TGTGCCAGCTCCCGGCAGGCCTTAAATGAAAAACTGTTTTTT